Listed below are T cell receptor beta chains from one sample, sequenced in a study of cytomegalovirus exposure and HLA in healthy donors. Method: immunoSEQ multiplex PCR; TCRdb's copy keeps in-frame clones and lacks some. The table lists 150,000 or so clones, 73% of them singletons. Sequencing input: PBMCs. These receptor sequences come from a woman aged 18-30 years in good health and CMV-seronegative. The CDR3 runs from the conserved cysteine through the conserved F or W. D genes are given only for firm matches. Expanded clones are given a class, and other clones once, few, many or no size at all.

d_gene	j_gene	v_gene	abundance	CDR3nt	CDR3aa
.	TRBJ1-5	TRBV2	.	TGTGCCAGCAGTGGGTGGAGTAGCAATCAGCCCCAGCATTTT	CASSGWSSNQPQHF
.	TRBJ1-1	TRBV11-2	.	TGTGCCAGCAGCACCCAGGGTGACACTGAAGCTTTCTTT	CASSTQGDTEAFF
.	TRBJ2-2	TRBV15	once	TGTGCCACCAGCAGACAGGGGAGCACCGGGGAGCTGTTTTTT	CATSRQGSTGELFF
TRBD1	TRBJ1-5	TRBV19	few	TGTGCCAGTACCGGGACAGGGGGCGGTCAGCCCCAGCATTTT	CASTGTGGGQPQHF
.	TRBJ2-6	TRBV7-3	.	TGTGCCAGCAGCTTTACATTCTCTGGGGCCAACGTCCTGACTTTC	CASSFTFSGANVLTF
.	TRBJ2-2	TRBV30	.	TGTGCCTGGAGTGAGAGTCTCACCGGGGAGCTGTTTTTT	CAWSESLTGELFF
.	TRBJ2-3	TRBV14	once	TGTGCCAGCAGCCAAGTAGTGGACTACTCCAGAGATACGCAGTATTTT	CASSQVVDYSRDTQYF
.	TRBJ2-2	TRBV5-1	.	TGCGCCAGCAGCTTGTACGGGAGTGGTACCGGGGAGCTGTTTTTT	CASSLYGSGTGELFF
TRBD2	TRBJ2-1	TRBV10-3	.	TGTGCCATCAGCCTCCTAGCGGGAGCATCGGGTGAGCAGTTCTTC	CAISLLAGASGEQFF
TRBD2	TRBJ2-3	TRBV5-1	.	TGCGCCAGCAGCTCCCCTATTGGGACTAGCGGGACTTCCTTTAGTACGCAGTATTTT	CASSSPIGTSGTSFSTQYF
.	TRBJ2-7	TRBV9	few	TGTGCCAGCAGCGTAGCCCCTGCCGGCAGGGCCTACGAGCAGTACTTC	CASSVAPAGRAYEQYF
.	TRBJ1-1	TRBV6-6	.	TGTGCCAGCAGCCAGGGAGGGGCGCGGGGAACTGAAGCTTTCTTT	CASSQGGARGTEAFF
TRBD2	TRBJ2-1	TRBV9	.	TGTGCCAGCAGCGTTAGCGGGAGTGGGGATAATGAGCAGTTCTTC	CASSVSGSGDNEQFF
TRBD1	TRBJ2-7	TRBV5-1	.	TGCGCCAGCAGAGCCGGGACAGGAGCATCCTACGAGCAGTACTTC	CASRAGTGASYEQYF
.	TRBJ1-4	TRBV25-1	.	TGTGCCAGCAGTGCCGCAACTAATGAAAAACTGTTTTTT	CASSAATNEKLFF
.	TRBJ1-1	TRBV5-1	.	TGCGCCAGCAGCTTGTTCGGGGAGGGGACTGAAGCTTTCTTT	CASSLFGEGTEAFF
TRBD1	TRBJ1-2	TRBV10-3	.	TGTGCCATCAGAAGACAGGGGGCGACTGGCTACACCTTC	CAIRRQGATGYTF
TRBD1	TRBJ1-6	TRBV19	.	TGTGCCAGTAGTACCTGGACAGGGGGAAATTCACCCCTCCACTTT	CASSTWTGGNSPLHF
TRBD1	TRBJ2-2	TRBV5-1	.	TGCGCCAGCAGCTTCTCTACCGGGACAGGGAGCACCGGGGAGCTGTTTTTT	CASSFSTGTGSTGELFF
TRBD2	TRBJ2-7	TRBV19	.	TGTGCCAGTAGTAGCCGGGACGCCTTCGGGGGGGCCTACGAGCAGTACTTC	CASSSRDAFGGAYEQYF
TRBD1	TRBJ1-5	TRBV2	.	TGTGCCAGCAGTGAAAGGGGGCAAGATCAGCCCCAGCATTTT	CASSERGQDQPQHF
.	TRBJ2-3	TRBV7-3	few	TGTGCCAGCAGCACAAAAGGGGCAGATACGCAGTATTTT	CASSTKGADTQYF
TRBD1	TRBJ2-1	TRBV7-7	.	TGTGCTAGCAGTTTACAGGGGAGTCGTTACAATGAGCAGTTCTTC	CASSLQGSRYNEQFF
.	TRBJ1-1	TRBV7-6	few	TGTGCCAGCAGCTTAGGGGCGAACACTGAAGCTTTCTTT	CASSLGANTEAFF
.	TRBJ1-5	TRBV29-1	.	TGCAGCGTGGCTCAAGGCAATCAGCCCCAGCATTTT	CSVAQGNQPQHF